This TCR beta chain derives from a study of T cells in Graves' hyperthyroidism and ophthalmopathy. Overall study context: Peripheral blood draws took place at initial diagnosis, ahead of any treatment.

The hyperthyroidism patients had all been newly diagnosed, and their disease duration was under 2 months. Their ages ranged from 18 to 65 years. It was uncontrolled infection, other autoimmune disease, pregnancy or lactation that excluded patients. Trimming took off 0 bases at V and 1 base at J, with 10 bases between the two ends. Looked up from germline, CDR1 is MGHRA and CDR2 is YSYEKL. The CDR3 is 16 amino acids. Amplified regions were TCR beta CDR3 sequences from RNA transcripts. TCR CDR3 regions were first amplified by RT-PCR with HTBI primers. TCRdb processed the multiplex PCR reads anew with MiXCR; each CDR3 protein has one entry. The sample lists about 590,000 distinct CDR3 sequences; about a sixth were seen once.

This chain links TRBV4-1 with TRBJ1-5; D is possibly TRBD1 (5 bases). This TCR was sampled from a woman in her 30s with Graves' hyperthyroidism. Sequenced material: blood. CDR3 protein: CASSQDEGRSNQPQHF. In DNA form, the CDR3 reads TGCGCCAGCAGCCAAGACGAGGGGAGGAGCAATCAGCCCCAGCATTTT.